This TCR beta chain emerged from a study of blood T cell repertoires in COVID-19. Study-wide background: PBMCs, B-cell-depleted T cells, or T cells were the source of the cDNA or gDNA that made up the material.

The J segment lost 3 bases and the V segment lost 3 bases, leaving 4 bases of the junction unmatched. In germline, CDR1 is MNHEY, CDR2 SMNVEV (reference sequence). The CDR3 is 15 residues long. Original handling: Amplification from reference gene primers served as the basis for estimated nucleated cell counts. Method: immunoSEQ multiplex PCR; TCRdb's copy keeps in-frame clones and lacks some. V and J calls and clone size come straight from that table; D and trimming were deduced from the DNA. The top ten clones hold 2.9% of a sample with over 150,000 clones, approximately 80% of them seen once. The gene calls are TRBV27 and TRBJ2-7, with 11 bases matching TRBD1. This clonotype originated in a woman aged 55-75 years with acute or convalescent COVID-19. What was sequenced was peripheral blood. As DNA, the CDR3 is TGTGCCAGCAGTTTTACCGGGACAGGGGGCTACGAGCAGTACTTC. Protein: CASSFTGTGGYEQYF.